Following are 13 T cell receptor beta chains from one sample sequenced in a study of blood T cell repertoires in COVID-19. Profiling relied on immunoSEQ multiplex PCR, and the TCRdb table lists in-frame clones only, not all of them. Among tens of thousands of clones listed, approximately 88% were seen once. Material for sequencing was peripheral blood. All receptors derive from a human donor in a cohort sampled during active COVID-19.

V gene TRBV11-2 combines with J gene TRBJ1-3; D unresolved. The CDR3 length is 14 residues. Germline CDR1 reads SGHAT; CDR2 reads FQNNGV. Trimming stripped 7 bases from V and 0 bases from J, with 10 bases between. The CDR3 loop reads CASTRVRSGNTIYF. The DNA for the CDR3 is TGTGCCAGCACTCGGGTCCGCTCTGGAAACACCATATATTTT.

CDR3 amino acids: CASSLSASGTYEQYF. The CDR3 DNA reads TGTGCCAGCAGTTTATCGGCTAGCGGGACGTACGAGCAGTACTTC. The rearrangement links TRBV27 to TRBJ2-7; the match to TRBD2 covers 9 bases. Germline loops: CDR1 MNHEY, CDR2 SMNVEV (reference sequence). The CDR3 length is 15 residues. Unmatched junction bases numbered 4, after V lost 0 bases and J lost 4 bases.

This clone appeared once. The gene calls are TRBV2 and TRBJ2-7, with a weak D call TRBD1 (6 bases). The CDR3 spans 14 residues. V was shortened by 7 bases and J by 7 bases, with 20 bases between the two germline ends. The V gene's germline CDR1 is SNHLY and CDR2 FYNNEI. In DNA form, the CDR3 reads TGTGCCAGCACCCTAACCCGGACAGAGCTGGAGCAGTACTTC. Translated, it gives CASTLTRTELEQYF.

The rearrangement links TRBV18 to TRBJ1-2; 7 bases are a match to TRBD1. Germline trimming cut 3 bases from V and 6 bases from J; bases unmatched to any gene: 4. Germline V CDR1 and CDR2: KGHSH, LQKENI. The CDR3 sequence is 13 residues long. CDR3 DNA sequence: TGTGCCAGCTCACCCGGGACAGATGATGGCTACACCTTC. Amino acids: CASSPGTDDGYTF.

The CDR3 sequence: CASSREAVTYEQYF. CDR3 nucleotides: TGTGCCAGCAGCAGGGAGGCCGTGACCTACGAGCAGTACTTC. The chain carries TRBV5-5 and TRBJ2-7; D possibly corresponds to TRBD2 (6 bases). The CDR3 runs 14 residues. CDR1 SGHKS and CDR2 YYEKEE come from the germline V gene (reference sequence). V lost 4 bases, J lost 2 bases, and 13 bases lay in between.

This chain links TRBV3-1 (or the pseudogene TRBV3-2) with TRBJ2-7; D is undetermined. The V gene's germline CDR1 is LGHDT and CDR2 YNNKEL (reference sequence). This CDR3 contains 12 residues. V shed 0 bases and J shed 7 bases, with 7 bases lying between them. The CDR3 DNA reads as TGTGCCAGCAGCCAAGATGAACGGGAGCAGTACTTC. It is translated as CASSQDEREQYF.

The V call is TRBV9, the J call TRBJ1-1; a weak D match, TRBD1 (5 bases). Germline V gene data show CDR1 as SGDLS and CDR2 as YYNGEE. Deletions cut 3 bases from V and 1 base from J, with 13 bases between. This CDR3 has 15 amino acids. The CDR3, as DNA: TGTGCCAGCAGCGCATCGGGAGGACAGAACACTGAAGCTTTCTTT. It translates to CASSASGGQNTEAFF. The full variable domain, completed using reference TRBV9 and TRBJ1-1, is DSGVTQTPKHLITATGQRVTLRCSPRSGDLSVYWYQQSLDQGLQFLIQYYNGEERAKGNILERFSAQQFPDLHSELNLSSLELGDSALYFCASSASGGQNTEAFFGQGTRLTVV.

The V and J genes are TRBV19 and TRBJ2-1; 10 nucleotides match TRBD2. In germline, CDR1 is LNHDA, CDR2 SQIVND (reference sequence). V shed 3 bases, J shed 6 bases, and the junction held 14 bases outside the gene matches. The CDR3 length is 18 residues. Here the CDR3 DNA reads TGTGCCAGTAGTATTAGGGGCCCGACTAGCGGGTCTTCCAATGAGCAGTTCTTC. Its translation: CASSIRGPTSGSSNEQFF.

The genes are TRBV5-1 and TRBJ1-3; a weak D match, TRBD1 (5 bases). The CDR3 contains 14 residues. Germline V gene data show CDR1 as SGHRS and CDR2 as YFSETQ. V was pared by 5 bases and J by 2 bases, with 11 bases between. CDR3 protein: CASRIGGAGNTIYF. CDR3 coding DNA: TGCGCCAGCAGAATCGGGGGAGCTGGAAACACCATATATTTT.

V gene TRBV28 combines with J gene TRBJ2-7; TRBD1 matches 9 bases. The germline V gene encodes CDR1 MDHEN and CDR2 SYDVKM. V trimming: 6 bases; J trimming: 5 bases; junction bases outside the gene matches: 8. The CDR3 spans 14 residues. In DNA, the CDR3 is TGTGCCAGCAGCAGCCGGGACAGGGTCAACGAGCAGTACTTC. Protein sequence: CASSSRDRVNEQYF.

The V call is TRBV3-1 (or the pseudogene TRBV3-2), the J call TRBJ1-6, with D maybe TRBD1 (6 bases). Trimming shortened V by 4 bases and J by 10 bases, and 14 bases separated the two germline ends. The CDR3 has 14 residues. From germline, CDR1 is LGHDT and CDR2 YNNKEL (reference sequence). The CDR3 region is CASSLKPGDSPLHF. CDR3 nucleotide sequence: TGTGCCAGCAGCCTCAAGCCAGGGGACTCACCCCTCCACTTT.

This rearrangement joins TRBV4-1 to TRBJ2-3, with a tentative D call TRBD2 (5 bases). This CDR3 is built from 14 residues. Germline V CDR1 and CDR2: MGHRA, YSYEKL. The V end was cut by 0 bases, the J end by 9 bases, with 13 bases between. This CDR3 is CASSQEDWRGTQYF. In nucleotides, the CDR3 is TGCGCCAGCAGCCAAGAAGATTGGCGAGGGACGCAGTATTTT.

The rearrangement uses TRBV5-6 and TRBJ2-2; TRBD2 agrees at 9 bases. With V trimmed by 4 bases and J by 2 bases, 6 bases remained unmatched. Germline CDR1 SGHDT, CDR2 YYEEEE. The CDR3 spans 16 residues. The CDR3, as DNA: TGTGCCAGCAGCGCCGATAGCGGGAGAAACACCGGGGAGCTGTTTTTT. Protein sequence: CASSADSGRNTGELFF.